What follows are 11 T cell receptor beta chains derived from one specimen sequenced in a study of cytomegalovirus exposure and HLA in healthy donors. The primer mix had 60 Vbeta and 13 Jbeta primers. The data were produced by immunoSEQ multiplex PCR, yet TCRdb's version contains in-frame clones alone and is incomplete. The sample lists some 95,000 clones; less than 80% were seen once. Sequencing used PBMCs. Every receptor here comes from a man aged 25-40 years in good health and CMV-seronegative.

A note on this clone: Distinct nucleotide sequences in the sample also encode this CDR3. V is TRBV19 and J is TRBJ1-5; no definite D call. V was trimmed by 3 bases and J by 2 bases, leaving 11 bases between them. The CDR3 spans 15 residues. The germline V gene has CDR1 LNHDA and CDR2 SQIVND (reference sequence). In nucleotides, the CDR3 is TGTGCCAGTAGTATCGGAGGAGGAGGCAATCAGCCCCAGCATTTT. Translation gives CASSIGGGGNQPQHF.

The chain has TRBV6-5 and TRBJ1-5, with D maybe TRBD1 (6 bases). CDR1 and CDR2 (germline): MNHEY, SVGAGI. This CDR3 has 15 residues. V gave up 4 bases and J gave up 4 bases, with 14 bases separating them. The CDR3 reads CASSSNRVLNQPQHF. The CDR3 region has the DNA TGTGCCAGCAGTTCGAACAGGGTTTTGAATCAGCCCCAGCATTTT.

The CDR3 DNA follows: TGTGCCAGCAGTGTCACCGGGGTCGGTAAGGAAAAACTGTTTTTT. It is translated as CASSVTGVGKEKLFF. This rearrangement joins TRBV2 to TRBJ1-4, with unresolved D. Germline CDR1 is SNHLY and CDR2 is FYNNEI. V was trimmed by 4 bases and J by 8 bases, leaving 17 bases between them. The CDR3 loop spans 15 amino acids.

The gene calls are TRBV2 and TRBJ1-5; 8 nucleotides align to TRBD1. From germline, CDR1 is SNHLY and CDR2 FYNNEI. Trimming took 2 bases from V and 5 from J; bases not matched to a gene: 17. This CDR3 region has 19 residues. The CDR3: CASSEKGPLTGQGDQPQHF. The DNA of the CDR3 is TGTGCCAGCAGTGAAAAAGGGCCGCTGACCGGACAGGGTGATCAGCCCCAGCATTTT.

As for this clone: At one end the junction does not follow the germline gene, possibly because of a read error. The chain combines TRBV7-9 with TRBJ1-4; D not certain. Germline V gene data show CDR1 as SEHNR and CDR2 as FQNEAQ (reference sequence). The CDR3 loop spans 13 amino acids. CDR3 protein: CSSSPPLREKLFF. The DNA of the CDR3 is TGTTCCAGCAGCCCACCCCTGAGGGAAAAACTGTTTTTT.

The chain couples TRBV6-1 to TRBJ1-6; the D gene is possibly TRBD1 (5 bases). The CDR3 has 16 amino acids. CDR1 is MNHNS, CDR2 SASEGT, per germline. With 4 bases removed from V and 3 bases from J, the gap between germline ends came to 13 bases. As DNA, the CDR3 is TGTGCCAGCAGTGTGCAGGCAGGGTACTATAATTCACCCCTCCACTTT. Its protein product is CASSVQAGYYNSPLHF.

The sample holds a few counts of this clone. The gene calls are TRBV18 and TRBJ1-2; 8 nucleotides align to TRBD1. CDR3 length equals 13 residues. Germline lookup yields CDR1 KGHSH and CDR2 LQKENI. V lost 2 bases to trimming and J lost 11 bases; unmatched junction nucleotides: 7. The chain's CDR3 is CASSPILQGEYTF. The DNA for the CDR3 is TGTGCCAGCTCACCAATATTACAGGGGGAGTACACCTTC.

The chain combines TRBV4-1 with TRBJ1-1; D call uncertain. The V gene lost 1 base and the J gene lost 1 base, with 7 bases spanning the gap. The CDR3 sequence is 14 residues long. Germline CDR1 reads MGHRA; CDR2 reads YSYEKL. The CDR3 DNA reads as TGCGCCAGCAGCCAAGGACTCAAGAACACTGAAGCTTTCTTT. Translated: CASSQGLKNTEAFF.

The chain carries TRBV5-4 and TRBJ2-6, with 7 bases aligning to TRBD2. This CDR3 has 17 amino acids. V gave up 5 bases and J gave up 2 bases; unmatched junction bases: 10. Germline V gene data show CDR1 as SGHNT and CDR2 as YYREEE (reference sequence). This chain's CDR3 is CASSTGGLGPGANVLTF. The CDR3 DNA follows: TGTGCCAGCAGTACGGGGGGTCTGGGCCCTGGGGCCAACGTCCTGACTTTC.

The chain recombines TRBV10-1 with TRBJ2-5, with 9 bases that match TRBD1. J gave up 5 bases and V 3 bases, and 10 bases lay outside the gene matches. Germline-derived CDR1 and CDR2 are WNHNN and SYGVQD (reference sequence). There are 16 residues in the CDR3. The CDR3: CASSEGTGRGGETQYF. CDR3 in DNA: TGCGCCAGCAGTGAAGGGACAGGGAGGGGCGGGGAGACCCAGTACTTC.

The genes are TRBV27 and TRBJ1-1; 7 bases are shared with TRBD1. This CDR3 is built from 15 residues. Trimming cost V 5 bases and J 4 bases; bases outside gene matches: 10. Germline CDR1 is MNHEY and CDR2 is SMNVEV (reference sequence). The CDR3 DNA follows: TGTGCCAGCAGTCCGACAGGGATTTTGAGCACTGAAGCTTTCTTT. It specifies CASSPTGILSTEAFF.